The 5 T cell receptor beta chains below all came from one sample that was sequenced in a study of shared clonotypes between healthy human individuals. Sequenced by immunoSEQ multiplex PCR; TCRdb stores in-frame clones only, minus some. Seen here are about 1,500,000 clones, roughly 95% observed once, and the top ten hold approximately 1.2%. Source material: naive CD4+ T cells sorted from blood. The subset: CD45RA+ positively selected. All receptors come from a man under 40 in good health.

The chain recombines TRBV15 with TRBJ1-5; maybe TRBD1 (5 bases). The CDR3 has 16 residues. Trimming took off 0 bases at V and 6 bases at J, with 15 bases between the two ends. Looked up from germline, CDR1 is LNHNV and CDR2 is YYDKDF (reference sequence). The CDR3, as DNA: TGTGCCACCAGCAGAGATCTGATTGGGGCAAGTCAGCCCCAGCATTTT. Its protein product is CATSRDLIGASQPQHF.

There are many counts of this clone. The CDR3 spells CASSVTWGRVAGELFF. The CDR3 nucleotides read TGTGCCAGCAGCGTAACTTGGGGGAGAGTCGCCGGGGAGCTGTTTTTT. This chain connects TRBV9 to TRBJ2-2; D assignment may be TRBD1 or TRBD2 (5 bases each). Deletions cut 1 base from V and 6 bases from J, with 16 bases between. This CDR3 has 16 amino acids. Germline assignment: CDR1 SGDLS and CDR2 YYNGEE.

The chain combines TRBV5-1 with TRBJ2-3; D is ambiguous. Trimming removed 6 bases at V and 2 bases at J, with 10 bases between. The CDR3 sequence is 13 residues long. Germline values: CDR1 SGHRS, CDR2 YFSETQ. For the CDR3, the DNA is TGCGCCAGCACGACGGTTCACACAGATACGCAGTATTTT. This codes for CASTTVHTDTQYF.

This clone was observed a single time. The V gene is TRBV30, the J gene TRBJ1-5; 10 positions match TRBD1. The CDR3 length is 18 residues. V lost 1 base, J lost 0 bases, and 9 bases stayed unmatched. CDR1 and CDR2 (germline): GTSNPN, SVGIG (reference sequence). The CDR3 DNA is TGTGCCTGGAGTGACCGGGACAGGGGCGCTTATAGCAATCAGCCCCAGCATTTT. The encoded protein is CAWSDRDRGAYSNQPQHF.

This rearrangement joins TRBV2 to TRBJ1-5; TRBD1 agrees at 8 bases. V lost 7 bases to trimming and J lost 0 bases; unmatched junction nucleotides: 8. Per germline, CDR1 SNHLY and CDR2 FYNNEI. The CDR3 has 16 amino acids. CDR3 sequence reads: CASKGDRRYSNQPQHF. CDR3 DNA sequence: TGTGCCAGCAAGGGGGACAGGCGCTATAGCAATCAGCCCCAGCATTTT.